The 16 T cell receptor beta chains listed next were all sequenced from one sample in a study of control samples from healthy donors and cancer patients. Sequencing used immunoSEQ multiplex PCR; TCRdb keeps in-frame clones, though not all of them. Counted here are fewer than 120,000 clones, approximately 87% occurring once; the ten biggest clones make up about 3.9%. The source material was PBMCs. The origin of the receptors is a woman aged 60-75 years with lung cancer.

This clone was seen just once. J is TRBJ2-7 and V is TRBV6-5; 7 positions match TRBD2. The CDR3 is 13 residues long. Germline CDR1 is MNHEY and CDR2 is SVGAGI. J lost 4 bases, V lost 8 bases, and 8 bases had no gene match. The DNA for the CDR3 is TGTGCCAGCTCTTTTTCGCGGGGGTACGAGCAGTACTTC. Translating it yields CASSFSRGYEQYF.

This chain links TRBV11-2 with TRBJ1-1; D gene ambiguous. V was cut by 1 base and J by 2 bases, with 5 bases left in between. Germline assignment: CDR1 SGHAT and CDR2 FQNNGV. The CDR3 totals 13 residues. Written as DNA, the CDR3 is TGTGCCAGCAGCTTAGCCGGAAACACTGAAGCTTTCTTT. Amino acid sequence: CASSLAGNTEAFF.

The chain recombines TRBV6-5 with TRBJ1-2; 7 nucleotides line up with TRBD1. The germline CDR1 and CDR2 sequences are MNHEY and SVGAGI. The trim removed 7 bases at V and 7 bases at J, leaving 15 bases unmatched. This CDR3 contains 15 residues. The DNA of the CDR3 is TGTGCCAGCACGGGATATACAGGGGATCGGGGTGGCTACACCTTC. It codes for CASTGYTGDRGGYTF.

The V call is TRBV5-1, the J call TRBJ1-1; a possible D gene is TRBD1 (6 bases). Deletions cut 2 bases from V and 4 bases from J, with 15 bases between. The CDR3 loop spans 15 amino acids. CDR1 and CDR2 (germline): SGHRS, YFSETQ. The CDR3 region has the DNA TGCGCCAGCAGCTTAAGCACAGGGATCCGCACTGAAGCTTTCTTT. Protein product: CASSLSTGIRTEAFF.

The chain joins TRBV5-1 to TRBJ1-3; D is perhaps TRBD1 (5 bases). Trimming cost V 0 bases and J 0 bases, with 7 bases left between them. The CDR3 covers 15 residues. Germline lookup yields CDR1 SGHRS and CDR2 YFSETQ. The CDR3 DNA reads TGCGCCAGCAGCTTGGTGGGGGGCTCTGGAAACACCATATATTTT. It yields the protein CASSLVGGSGNTIYF.

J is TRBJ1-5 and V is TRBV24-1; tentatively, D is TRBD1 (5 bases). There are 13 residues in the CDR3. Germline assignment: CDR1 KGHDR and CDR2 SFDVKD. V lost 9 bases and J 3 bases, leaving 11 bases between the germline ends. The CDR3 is CATGTANNQPQHF. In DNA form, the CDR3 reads TGTGCCACCGGGACGGCCAACAATCAGCCCCAGCATTTT.

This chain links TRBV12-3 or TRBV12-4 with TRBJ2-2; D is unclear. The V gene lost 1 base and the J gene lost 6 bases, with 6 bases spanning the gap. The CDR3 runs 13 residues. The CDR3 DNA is TGTGCCAGCAGTTTAGGAGTAGCCGGGGAGCTGTTTTTT. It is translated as CASSLGVAGELFF.

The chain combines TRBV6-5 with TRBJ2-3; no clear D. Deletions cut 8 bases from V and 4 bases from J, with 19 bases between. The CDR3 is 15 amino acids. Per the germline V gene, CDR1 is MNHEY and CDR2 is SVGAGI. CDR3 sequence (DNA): TGTGCCAGCGCTGTCGGCAGACTCGCCTCAGATACGCAGTATTTT. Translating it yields CASAVGRLASDTQYF.

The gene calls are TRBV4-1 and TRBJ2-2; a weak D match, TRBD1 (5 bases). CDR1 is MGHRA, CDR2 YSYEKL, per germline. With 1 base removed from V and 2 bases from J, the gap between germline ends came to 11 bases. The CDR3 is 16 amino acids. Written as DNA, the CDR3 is TGCGCCAGCAGCCAAGGACAGACAACCAACACCGGGGAGCTGTTTTTT. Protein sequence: CASSQGQTTNTGELFF.

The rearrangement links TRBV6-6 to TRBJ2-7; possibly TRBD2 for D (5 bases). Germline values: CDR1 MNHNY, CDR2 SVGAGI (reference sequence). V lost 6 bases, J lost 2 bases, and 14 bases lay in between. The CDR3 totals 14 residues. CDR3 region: CASSGGPGAYEQYF. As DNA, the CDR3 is TGTGCCAGCAGCGGAGGACCGGGCGCCTACGAGCAGTACTTC.

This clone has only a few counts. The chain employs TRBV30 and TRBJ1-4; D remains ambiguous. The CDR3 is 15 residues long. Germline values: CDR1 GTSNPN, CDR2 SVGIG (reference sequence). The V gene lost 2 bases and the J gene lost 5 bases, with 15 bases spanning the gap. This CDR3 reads CAWSPLGSGNEKLFF. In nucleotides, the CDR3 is TGTGCCTGGAGTCCCCTAGGGTCTGGCAATGAAAAACTGTTTTTT.

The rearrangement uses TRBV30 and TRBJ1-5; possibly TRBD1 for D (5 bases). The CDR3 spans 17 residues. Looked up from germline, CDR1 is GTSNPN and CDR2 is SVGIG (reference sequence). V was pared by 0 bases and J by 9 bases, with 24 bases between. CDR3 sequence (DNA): TGTGCCTGGAGTGTACATGTGGGACCGGCGCGCTCAGGGCCCCAGCATTTT. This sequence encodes CAWSVHVGPARSGPQHF. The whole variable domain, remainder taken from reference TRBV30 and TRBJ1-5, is SQTIHQWPATLVQPVGSPLSLECTVEGTSNPNLYWYRQAAGRGLQLLFYSVGIGQISSEVPQNLSASRPQDRQFILSSKKLLLSDSGFYLCAWSVHVGPARSGPQHFGDGTRLSIL.

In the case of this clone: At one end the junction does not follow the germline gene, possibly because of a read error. The CDR3 spells CASSVDRDRMNTEAFF. The CDR3 DNA sequence: TGTGCCAGCAGCGTAGACCGGGACCGCATGAACACTGAAGCTTTCTTT. The rearrangement uses TRBV11-3 and TRBJ1-1; D possibly corresponds to TRBD1 (5 bases). CDR1 and CDR2 from the germline V gene are SGHNT and YENEEA. CDR3 length: 16 amino acids.

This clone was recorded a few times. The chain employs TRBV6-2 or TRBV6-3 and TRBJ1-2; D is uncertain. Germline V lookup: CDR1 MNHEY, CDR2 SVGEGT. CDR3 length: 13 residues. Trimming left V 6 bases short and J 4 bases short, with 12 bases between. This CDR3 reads CASSNTAGYGYTF. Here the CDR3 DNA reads TGTGCCAGCAGCAATACCGCTGGCTATGGCTACACCTTC.

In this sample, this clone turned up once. The CDR3 DNA reads TGTGCCAGCTCACCCCGGGTACAGGACGGCAATCAGCCCCAGCATTTT. Translating gives CASSPRVQDGNQPQHF. The J gene is TRBJ1-5, the V gene TRBV18; D possibly corresponds to TRBD1 (5 bases). Deletions cut 3 bases from V and 2 bases from J, with 14 bases between. In germline, CDR1 is KGHSH, CDR2 LQKENI. This CDR3 region has 16 residues.

The CDR3 reads CASSPRETGASNTEAFF. CDR3 DNA sequence: TGTGCCAGCTCACCAAGGGAGACAGGGGCCTCAAACACTGAAGCTTTCTTT. The chain recombines TRBV18 with TRBJ1-1; 8 bases line up with TRBD1. V was clipped by 2 bases and J by 2 bases; unmatched bases: 10. Per germline, CDR1 KGHSH and CDR2 LQKENI. This CDR3 region has 17 residues.